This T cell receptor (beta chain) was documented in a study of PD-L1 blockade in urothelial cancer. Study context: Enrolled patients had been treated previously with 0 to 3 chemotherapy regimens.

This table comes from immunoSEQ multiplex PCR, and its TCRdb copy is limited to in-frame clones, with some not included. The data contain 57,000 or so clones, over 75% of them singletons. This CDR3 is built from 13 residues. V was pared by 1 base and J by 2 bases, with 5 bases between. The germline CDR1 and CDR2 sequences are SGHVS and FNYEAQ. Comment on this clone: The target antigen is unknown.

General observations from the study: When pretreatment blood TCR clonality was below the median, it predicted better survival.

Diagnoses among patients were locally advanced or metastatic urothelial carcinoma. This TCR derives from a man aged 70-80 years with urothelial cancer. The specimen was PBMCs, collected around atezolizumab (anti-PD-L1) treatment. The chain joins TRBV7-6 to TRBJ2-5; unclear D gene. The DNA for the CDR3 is TGTGCCAGCAGCTTAGGGCAGCAAGAGACCCAGTACTTC. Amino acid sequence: CASSLGQQETQYF.